A selection of T cell receptor beta chains follows, all from one sample in a study of CD8+ T cells in alopecia areata. Some clones are missing from TCRdb's copy, which holds only in-frame ones; the method was immunoSEQ multiplex PCR. There are some 58,000 clones in the sample; roughly 46% occur only once, and approximately 20% lies in the top ten. Sequences were derived from CD8+ T cells sorted from blood, sampled at approximately week 36, from a patient treated with tofacitinib. These receptors all come from a human donor with alopecia areata. Each CDR3 is given with its conserved first and last residue. D genes are given only for firm matches. Some rows have no size entry. The others give once, few or many, or a class for an expanded clone.

cdr3_nt cdr3_aa clone_size cdr3_length j_call d_call v_call
TGTGCCAGCAGCGGGGGCAGACTTCACTCCGGGGAGCTGTTTTTT CASSGGRLHSGELFF few 15 TRBJ2-2 . TRBV28
TGTGCCTGGCGGACAGATGGCTACACCTTC CAWRTDGYTF . 10 TRBJ1-2 . TRBV30
TGTGCCAGCAGTGATCGAACAGGGGAAGCTTTCTTT CASSDRTGEAFF few 12 TRBJ1-1 . TRBV2
TGTGCCAGCACCCACGGGGGGTTGACAGGGGAGTATGGCTACACCTTC CASTHGGLTGEYGYTF . 16 TRBJ1-2 TRBD1 TRBV7-9
TGCAGCGTCTTACTAGATAGCTCCTACAATGAGCAGTTCTTC CSVLLDSSYNEQFF . 14 TRBJ2-1 . TRBV29-1
TGTGCCAGCAGCCAAAGGGCGGGAGCGCTCGAGCAGTACTTC CASSQRAGALEQYF once 14 TRBJ2-7 TRBD2 TRBV4-2
TGTGCCAGCAGTGAAAGTTGGCCCATTGCTGGCACTGAAGCTTTCTTT CASSESWPIAGTEAFF . 16 TRBJ1-1 . TRBV6-4
TGCGCCAGCAGCACATGGACTAGCGGGAGCGGAAATGAGCAGTTCTTC CASSTWTSGSGNEQFF . 16 TRBJ2-1 TRBD2 TRBV5-1
TGTGCCAGCAGTGGATGGACGGGCGGCTACACCTTC CASSGWTGGYTF . 12 TRBJ1-2 . TRBV6-1
TGTGCCAGCAGCTTCTGGGGGAGCTACAATGAGCAGTTCTTC CASSFWGSYNEQFF large 14 TRBJ2-1 . TRBV11-1
TGTGCCAGCAGCCGTCTGGGAGAGACCCAGTACTTC CASSRLGETQYF . 12 TRBJ2-5 . TRBV7-8
TGTGCCAGCAGTATACCAGGACAGGGCGGACGGCAGCCCCAGCATTTT CASSIPGQGGRQPQHF . 16 TRBJ1-5 TRBD1 TRBV28
TGTGCCAGCAGCGAGGGGACTGGGGACGAGCAGTACTTC CASSEGTGDEQYF few 13 TRBJ2-7 . TRBV9
TGTGCCACCAAGCGAGGGACAGGGGTCTACGAGCAGTACTTC CATKRGTGVYEQYF . 14 TRBJ2-7 TRBD1 TRBV15
TGCAGCGTTGAAGATCCAGGGGAAAACTACGAGCAGTACTTC CSVEDPGENYEQYF . 14 TRBJ2-7 . TRBV29-1
TGTGCCAGTATGGGGGGGCCTCCCTATGGCTACACCTTC CASMGGPPYGYTF . 13 TRBJ1-2 . TRBV9
TGCGCCAGCAGCTTTGGGGGCACTGAAGCTTTCTTT CASSFGGTEAFF . 12 TRBJ1-1 . TRBV5-1
TGCAGCGCGGACGGAGGGAGGCAGGGGGGAGGCAATGAGCAGTTCTTC CSADGGRQGGGNEQFF few 16 TRBJ2-1 . TRBV29-1
TGCAGCGTCCCGACGAACACTGAAGCTTTCTTT CSVPTNTEAFF few 11 TRBJ1-1 . TRBV29-1
TGCGCCAGCAGCCCCGGGACTAGCGGGATCTCCTACAATGAGCAGTTCTTC CASSPGTSGISYNEQFF few 17 TRBJ2-1 TRBD2 TRBV5-1
TGTGCCTGGACTCACGGCCCCGATGCTTTCTTT CAWTHGPDAFF few 11 TRBJ1-1 . TRBV30
TGTGCCAGCAGCTATGCGGGAGCCTACGAGCAGTACTTC CASSYAGAYEQYF many 13 TRBJ2-7 TRBD2 TRBV7-2
TGTGCCAGCAGTGACTCGCGGGGCACAGATACGCAGTATTTT CASSDSRGTDTQYF few 14 TRBJ2-3 . TRBV6-4
TGTGCCAGCAGCTTAGCCGTTAGCGGGAGTCCCGGGGAGCTGTTTTTT CASSLAVSGSPGELFF . 16 TRBJ2-2 TRBD2 TRBV7-8
TGTGCCAGCTCAGGGAATGACTACGAGCAGTACTTC CASSGNDYEQYF few 12 TRBJ2-7 . TRBV9
TGTGCCAGTTCCGCGGGAGACGTCGGGGAGCTGTTTTTT CASSAGDVGELFF few 13 TRBJ2-2 TRBD2 TRBV19
TGTGCCAGCAGCCCTGTGGCTGGACACGGTGAGCAGTTCTTC CASSPVAGHGEQFF . 14 TRBJ2-1 . TRBV6-5
TGTGCCAGCAGTCAGGGGGCGGCCTACGAGCAGTACTTC CASSQGAAYEQYF . 13 TRBJ2-7 TRBD1 TRBV27
TGTGCCAGCAGTTTTAGCCAGACCTACTATGGCTACACCTTC CASSFSQTYYGYTF . 14 TRBJ1-2 . TRBV27
TGTGCCAGCAGTTACATAGGGAACACTGAAGCTTTCTTT CASSYIGNTEAFF . 13 TRBJ1-1 . TRBV6-5
TGTGCCAGCAGCTTTGACGGGTTCGGGAGCTACGAGCAGTACTTC CASSFDGFGSYEQYF few 15 TRBJ2-7 . TRBV7-2
TGCGCCAGCAGCCAGGTTGGTGAGGTGAACATTCAGTACTTC CASSQVGEVNIQYF . 14 TRBJ2-4 . TRBV4-1
TGCAGCGTGGACGGGACACGGTTGTCTGGGGAGCTGTTTTTT CSVDGTRLSGELFF . 14 TRBJ2-2 . TRBV29-1
TGTGCCAGCTCAGGGTTAGTGGGCGCAGATACGCAGTATTTT CASSGLVGADTQYF . 14 TRBJ2-3 . TRBV7-6
TGTGCCAGCAGCGCCAGGGACGCCAGTCCTATAGCGGGCAAAAACATTCAGTACTTC CASSARDASPIAGKNIQYF . 19 TRBJ2-4 TRBD2 TRBV7-9
TGTGCCAGCAGCTTAGCGACAGGCATGAACACTGAAGCTTTCTTT CASSLATGMNTEAFF . 15 TRBJ1-1 . TRBV7-9
TGTGCCAGCAGCCCACGGGACAGGGCCCGGACTGAAGCTTTCTTT CASSPRDRARTEAFF . 15 TRBJ1-1 TRBD1 TRBV7-6
TGTGCCAGCAGCCAAAGGGACAGCTTAAGCCAAGAGACCCAGTACTTC CASSQRDSLSQETQYF few 16 TRBJ2-5 TRBD1 TRBV4-2
TGTGCCATCAGTGGGGGGGAGATCCGGTATTTT CAISGGEIRYF . 11 TRBJ2-3 . TRBV10-3
TGTGCCAGCTCACCCCGGGACATGAACACTGAAGCTTTCTTT CASSPRDMNTEAFF . 14 TRBJ1-1 . TRBV18
TGTGCCAGCACCCTATCGGGGACAGTTAGCTATGGCTACACCTTC CASTLSGTVSYGYTF . 15 TRBJ1-2 TRBD1 TRBV4-2
TGCAGCGTTGAAGAGGCCGGGGAGCTGTTTTTT CSVEEAGELFF few 11 TRBJ2-2 . TRBV29-1